This paragraph reports one T cell receptor (beta chain). The data were taken from a study of blood T cell repertoires in COVID-19. The data were produced by immunoSEQ multiplex PCR, yet TCRdb's version contains in-frame clones alone and is incomplete. Altogether 300,000 to 450,000 clones are present, 75% to 90% being singletons, with the ten largest covering more than 0.8%. The CDR3 is 16 amino acids. V gave up 5 bases and J gave up 7 bases; unmatched junction bases: 10. Germline V lookup: CDR1 MNHEY, CDR2 SVGEGT. Sequencing was carried out using PBMCs or T cells enriched from blood (not recorded which). This sequence was found in a man aged 18 to 35 who had recovered from COVID-19. V and J are TRBV6-2 or TRBV6-3 and TRBJ2-2; 10 bases agree with TRBD2. CDR3 protein: CASSASGGALSGELFF. Here the CDR3 DNA reads TGTGCCAGCAGTGCTAGCGGGGGAGCCCTCAGCGGGGAGCTGTTTTTT.